This T cell receptor (beta chain) comes out of a study of cytomegalovirus exposure and HLA in healthy donors. Amplification used 60 Vbeta primers and 13 Jbeta primers. Original handling: Approximately 12 million of about 80 million unique TCR beta chains were shared, per a later count. Some clones are missing from TCRdb's copy, which holds only in-frame ones; the method was immunoSEQ multiplex PCR. Clone size and V and J calls were adopted from that table, with D and trimming inferred from the DNA. The table shows 150,000 to 200,000 clones, with about 75% occurring only once. V lost 8 bases and J lost 0, with 13 bases in between. This CDR3 comprises 14 residues. Germline loops: CDR1 ENHRY, CDR2 SYGVKD. This clone was detected a few times.

The chain is built from TRBV10-3 and TRBJ1-1; D may be TRBD1 (6 bases). The TCR originated in a woman in her forties in good health and CMV-seropositive. Material: PBMCs. The CDR3 is CAIGRQAMNTEAFF. The CDR3 nucleotides read TGTGCCATCGGCCGACAGGCCATGAACACTGAAGCTTTCTTT.